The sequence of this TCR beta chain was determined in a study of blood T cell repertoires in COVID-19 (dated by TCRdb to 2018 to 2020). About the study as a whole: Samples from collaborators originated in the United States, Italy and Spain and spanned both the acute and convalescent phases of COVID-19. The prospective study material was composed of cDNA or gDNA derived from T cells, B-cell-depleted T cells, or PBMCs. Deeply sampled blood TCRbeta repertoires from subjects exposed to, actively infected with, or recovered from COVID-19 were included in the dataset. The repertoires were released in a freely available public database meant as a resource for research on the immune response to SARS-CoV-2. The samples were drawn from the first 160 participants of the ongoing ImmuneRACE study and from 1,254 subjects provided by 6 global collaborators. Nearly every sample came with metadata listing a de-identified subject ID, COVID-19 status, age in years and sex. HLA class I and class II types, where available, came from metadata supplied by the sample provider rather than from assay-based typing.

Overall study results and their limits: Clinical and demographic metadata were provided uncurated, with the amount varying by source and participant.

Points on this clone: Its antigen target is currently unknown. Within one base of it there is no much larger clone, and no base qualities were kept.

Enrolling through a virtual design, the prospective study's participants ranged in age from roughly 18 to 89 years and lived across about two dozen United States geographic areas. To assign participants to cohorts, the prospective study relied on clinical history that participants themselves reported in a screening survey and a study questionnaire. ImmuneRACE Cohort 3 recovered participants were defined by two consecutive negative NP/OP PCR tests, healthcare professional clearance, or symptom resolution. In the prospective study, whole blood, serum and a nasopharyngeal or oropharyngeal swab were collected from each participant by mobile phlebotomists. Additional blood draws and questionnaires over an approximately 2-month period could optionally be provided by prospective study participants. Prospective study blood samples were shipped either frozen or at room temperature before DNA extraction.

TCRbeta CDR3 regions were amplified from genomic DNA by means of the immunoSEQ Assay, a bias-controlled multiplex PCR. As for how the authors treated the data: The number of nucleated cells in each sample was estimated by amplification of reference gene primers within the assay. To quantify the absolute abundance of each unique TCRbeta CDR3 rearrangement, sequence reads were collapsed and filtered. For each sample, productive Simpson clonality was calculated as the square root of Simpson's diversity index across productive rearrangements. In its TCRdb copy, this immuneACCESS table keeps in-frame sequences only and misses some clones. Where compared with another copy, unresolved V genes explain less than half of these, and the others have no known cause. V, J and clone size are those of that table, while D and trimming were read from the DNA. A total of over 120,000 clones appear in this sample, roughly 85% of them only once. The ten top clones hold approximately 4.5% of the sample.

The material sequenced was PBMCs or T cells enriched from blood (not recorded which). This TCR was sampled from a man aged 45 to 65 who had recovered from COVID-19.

Here the CDR3 is given as CASSSGRTGSRTDTQYF. The bases are TGCGCCAGCAGTAGCGGGAGGACAGGGTCACGCACAGATACGCAGTATTTT. The V gene is TRBV4-3 and the J gene is TRBJ2-3, and 10 bases in between align with TRBD2. The CDR3 spans 17 residues, from the cysteine through the phenylalanine. Left in the record is the CDR3 DNA by itself, 51 bases read in frame from the first base. The junction shows trimming of 6 bases on V and 1 base on J, and the gene matches do not reach 10 bases of it. For CDR1 and CDR2, the germline V gene lists LGHNA and YSLEER.